Shown below are 17 T cell receptor beta chains from a single sample sequenced in a study of blood T cell repertoires in COVID-19. Sequencing was performed with immunoSEQ multiplex PCR; in TCRdb, only in-frame clones are kept and a portion is missing. Of about 160,000 clones listed, around 79% are singletons. Input material: peripheral blood. These receptors originate from a woman aged 55 to 70 with COVID-19, enrolled during active disease.

The chain has TRBV14 and TRBJ2-1; the D gene is possibly TRBD2 (6 bases). The germline V gene encodes CDR1 SGHDN and CDR2 FVKESK. The CDR3 runs 13 residues. Deletions cut 3 bases from V and 10 bases from J, with 13 bases between. In nucleotides, the CDR3 is TGTGCCAGCAGCCAGATCGCGGGGCAGGAGCAGTTCTTC. Translated, it gives CASSQIAGQEQFF. Complete variable domain (other parts from reference TRBV14 and TRBJ2-1): EAGVTQFPSHSVIEKGQTVTLRCDPISGHDNLYWYRRVMGKEIKFLLHFVKESKQDESGMPNNRFLAERTGGTYSTLKVQPAELEDSGVYFCASSQIAGQEQFFGPGTRLTVL.

This chain uses TRBV19 with TRBJ2-3; D gene uncertain. Trimming removed 5 bases from V and 1 base from J, with 13 bases in between. Germline V gene sequence: CDR1 LNHDA, CDR2 SQIVND (reference sequence). The CDR3 spans 15 residues. The DNA of the CDR3 is TGTGCCAGTAGTCCCGGCCCCGCGGGCACAGATACGCAGTATTTT. This sequence encodes CASSPGPAGTDTQYF.

The chain joins TRBV28 to TRBJ1-5, with D unclear. Trimming cost V 1 base and J 5 bases, with 12 bases left between them. The CDR3 loop spans 15 amino acids. Germline CDR1 and CDR2: MDHEN and SYDVKM. CDR3 DNA: TGTGCCAGCAGTTTATCGGTTTCCCCCCATCAGCCCCAGCATTTT. It codes for CASSLSVSPHQPQHF.

This sequence joins TRBV5-5 and TRBJ1-2; no definite D call. This CDR3 is built from 16 residues. The V gene lost 0 bases and the J gene lost 5 bases, with 17 bases spanning the gap. Germline V gene sequence: CDR1 SGHKS, CDR2 YYEKEE (reference sequence). The CDR3 reads CASSLGHEGRVYGYTF. As DNA, the CDR3 is TGTGCCAGCAGCTTGGGGCACGAGGGAAGGGTATATGGCTACACCTTC.

The genes are TRBV7-9 and TRBJ2-2; TRBD1 agrees at 9 bases. Trimming cost V 7 bases and J 2 bases; bases outside gene matches: 20. The CDR3 length is 20 residues. The V gene's germline CDR1 is SEHNR and CDR2 FQNEAQ (reference sequence). DNA for the CDR3: TGTGCCAGCACCATTAACCCAGGTCGGGACAGGGCTTTAAACACCGGGGAGCTGTTTTTT. Its protein product is CASTINPGRDRALNTGELFF.

This sequence joins TRBV4-3 and TRBJ2-3, with 7 nucleotides matching TRBD2. The germline V gene encodes CDR1 LGHNA and CDR2 YSLEER. This CDR3 is built from 15 residues. J lost 4 bases, V lost 0 bases, and 4 bases had no gene match. In nucleotides, the CDR3 is TGCGCCAGCAGCCAAGACGCGGGAGCAGCAGATACGCAGTATTTT. Protein product: CASSQDAGAADTQYF.

CDR3 sequence: CASRLIGQGIYEQYV. The CDR3 region has the DNA TGTGCAAGTCGCTTAATAGGACAGGGGATTTACGAGCAGTACGTC. The rearrangement joins TRBV12-2 to TRBJ2-7; the D call TRBD1 from the table was never checked on the DNA. TRBV12-2 is marked as a pseudogene. The CDR3 extends over 15 amino acids.

This clone showed up many times. The gene calls are TRBV6-4 and TRBJ2-2, with 8 bases fitting TRBD1. The CDR3 consists of 15 residues. The germline V gene encodes CDR1 MRHNA and CDR2 SNTAGT. The J segment lost 1 base and the V segment lost 2 bases, leaving 0 bases of the junction unmatched. CDR3 amino acids: CASSDGTGNTGELFF. In DNA form, the CDR3 reads TGTGCCAGCAGTGACGGGACAGGGAACACCGGGGAGCTGTTTTTT.

The V and J genes are TRBV4-1 and TRBJ1-1; TRBD1 matches 7 bases. V lost 4 bases and J lost 1; bases outside the gene matches: 3. The CDR3 is 14 amino acids. The germline V gene encodes CDR1 MGHRA and CDR2 YSYEKL. In nucleotides, the CDR3 is TGCGCCAGCAGCCGGAGACAGGGGAACACTGAAGCTTTCTTT. It specifies CASSRRQGNTEAFF.

The V gene is TRBV3-1 (or the pseudogene TRBV3-2), the J gene TRBJ1-4, with D unresolved. The CDR3 covers 14 residues. Trimming took 0 bases from V and 5 from J, leaving 7 bases between them. Germline CDR1 reads LGHDT; CDR2 reads YNNKEL (reference sequence). CDR3 region: CASSQDPSNEKLFF. Here the CDR3 DNA reads TGTGCCAGCAGCCAAGACCCCTCGAATGAAAAACTGTTTTTT.

The DNA of the CDR3 is TGTGCCAGCAGCAAATCCCTCGGGGTGGGCTACAATGAGCAGTTCTTC. Its translation: CASSKSLGVGYNEQFF. The V gene is TRBV9, the J gene TRBJ2-1; possibly TRBD2 for D (5 bases). This CDR3 has 16 residues. V was shortened by 4 bases and J by 3 bases, with 17 bases between the two germline ends. Germline-derived CDR1 and CDR2 are SGDLS and YYNGEE. The full variable domain, in which reference TRBV9 and TRBJ2-1 provide the parts outside the CDR3, is DSGVTQTPKHLITATGQRVTLRCSPRSGDLSVYWYQQSLDQGLQFLIQYYNGEERAKGNILERFSAQQFPDLHSELNLSSLELGDSALYFCASSKSLGVGYNEQFFGPGTRLTVL.

This clone was counted a single time. V gene TRBV19 combines with J gene TRBJ2-3; the match to TRBD2 covers 9 bases. The length of the CDR3 is 18 residues. V shed 6 bases, J shed 2 bases, and the junction held 15 bases outside the gene matches. The germline V gene has CDR1 LNHDA and CDR2 SQIVND (reference sequence). CDR3 sequence reads: CASSIRTQVAGVTDTQYF. The CDR3, as DNA: TGTGCCAGTAGCATCCGGACGCAGGTAGCGGGGGTCACAGATACGCAGTATTTT. Full variable domain (missing parts from reference TRBV19 and TRBJ2-3): DGGITQSPKYLFRKEGQNVTLSCEQNLNHDAMYWYRQDPGQGLRLIYYSQIVNDFQKGDIAEGYSVSREKKESFPLTVTSAQKNPTAFYLCASSIRTQVAGVTDTQYFGPGTRLTVL.

The chain uses TRBV10-3 and TRBJ2-3; 10 bases map to TRBD2. CDR3 size: 15 residues. The junction had 10 bases not matched to a gene; V was cut back by 11 bases and J by 2 bases. Per germline, CDR1 ENHRY and CDR2 SYGVKD. CDR3 bases: TGTGCCTCCCATCCTGGACTAGCGGTCACAGATACGCAGTATTTT. This gives the protein CASHPGLAVTDTQYF.

In this sample, this clone turned up a few times. This chain links TRBV5-6 with TRBJ2-5; 9 nucleotides agree with TRBD1. After removal of 3 bases from V and 4 bases from J, the junction contained 16 bases not matched to a gene. Germline V gene lookup returns CDR1 SGHDT and CDR2 YYEEEE. The CDR3 is made up of 18 amino acids. CDR3 nucleotides: TGTGCCAGCAGCTCACAGGGGGCCCTTTTTCCATCCAGAGAGACCCAGTACTTC. Protein sequence: CASSSQGALFPSRETQYF.

This chain uses TRBV7-9 with TRBJ2-7; D remains ambiguous. V lost 1 base and J 3 bases, leaving 7 bases between the germline ends. The CDR3 spans 13 residues. The germline V gene has CDR1 SEHNR and CDR2 FQNEAQ (reference sequence). CDR3 region: CASSLGRGYEQYV. CDR3 nucleotides: TGTGCCAGCAGCTTAGGTCGAGGCTACGAGCAGTACGTC.

This clone was counted only a few times. The V and J genes are TRBV27 and TRBJ1-6, with a possible D match to TRBD1 (6 bases). The germline gives CDR1 MNHEY, CDR2 SMNVEV (reference sequence). Trimming left V 1 base short and J 12 bases short, with 25 bases between. There are 18 residues in the CDR3. In DNA form, the CDR3 reads TGTGCCAGCAGTTTATTATTTCAGGCGGACAGTCGGAAGGAACCCCTCCACTTT. Its translation is CASSLLFQADSRKEPLHF.

The chain is built from TRBV7-2 and TRBJ2-5; 7 nucleotides align to TRBD2. Unmatched junction bases numbered 3, after V lost 2 bases and J lost 6 bases. The germline V gene has CDR1 SGHTA and CDR2 FQGNSA. The CDR3 has 13 amino acids. CDR3 bases: TGTGCCAGCAGCTTAAGACTAGCCCAGACCCAGTACTTC. It translates to CASSLRLAQTQYF.